A selection of T cell receptor beta chains follows, all from one sample in a study of Tregs in tolerant kidney transplant recipients. Data came from immunoSEQ multiplex PCR; TCRdb stores just in-frame clones and leaves some out. The repertoire has roughly 19,000 clones, under 70% of them found once; the top ten carry roughly 3.5%. These TCRs are of unknown antigen specificity. The specimen was Tregs from blood cultured with allogeneic cells. The receptor set was obtained from a human donor in good health. Both conserved end residues are trimmed from each CDR3. Clone size is not always given. Where it is, it says once, few, many or a class for expanded clones.

j_gene,abundance,v_gene,CDR3aa
TRBJ2-7,medium-sized,TRBV7-2,ASSLERTYEQY
TRBJ2-3,.,TRBV15,ATSRDLFGQRNTDTQY
TRBJ2-7,few,TRBV5-6,ASSLEQGAFSYEQY
TRBJ2-1,.,TRBV18,ASSPNLQGDSYNEQF
TRBJ1-3,few,TRBV6-5,ASTLGGGGNTIY
TRBJ2-5,.,TRBV7-9,ASSSSPVGAETQY
TRBJ1-1,.,TRBV28,ASSSPGQGSTEAF
TRBJ2-2,.,TRBV5-1,ASSLGFPGTENTGELF
TRBJ1-5,.,TRBV2,ASSDWTGNGNQPQH
TRBJ2-6,few,TRBV19,ASSIAAGNSGANVLT
TRBJ2-1,.,TRBV6-6,ASRDPGTAYNEQF
TRBJ1-2,.,TRBV5-4,ASSLGQFYGYT
TRBJ2-7,.,TRBV19,ASSPGTGAYEQY
TRBJ1-2,medium-sized,TRBV5-1,ASSDPGAEGAYGYT
TRBJ2-2,.,TRBV11-2,ASSLDRASGTYTGELF
TRBJ1-6,.,TRBV2,ASSAGGFPYFHYNSPLH
TRBJ1-3,.,TRBV6-5,ASRSSGNTIY
TRBJ2-1,.,TRBV5-5,ASSPPGQGNEQF
TRBJ2-7,few,TRBV29-1,SVAQGSYEQY
TRBJ2-1,.,TRBV14,ASSQDSQTQF
TRBJ1-2,.,TRBV9,ASSPSPGTIYGYT
TRBJ2-2,.,TRBV5-4,ASSQDRTGNTGELF
TRBJ2-3,once,TRBV15,ATSYRLAGGLDTQY
TRBJ2-2,few,TRBV7-7,ASSRLAGNTGELF
TRBJ1-2,once,TRBV18,ASSPATGAGGYT
TRBJ1-1,once,TRBV2,ASKALQVNTEAF
TRBJ2-7,few,TRBV6-5,ASSYSGSGIYEQY